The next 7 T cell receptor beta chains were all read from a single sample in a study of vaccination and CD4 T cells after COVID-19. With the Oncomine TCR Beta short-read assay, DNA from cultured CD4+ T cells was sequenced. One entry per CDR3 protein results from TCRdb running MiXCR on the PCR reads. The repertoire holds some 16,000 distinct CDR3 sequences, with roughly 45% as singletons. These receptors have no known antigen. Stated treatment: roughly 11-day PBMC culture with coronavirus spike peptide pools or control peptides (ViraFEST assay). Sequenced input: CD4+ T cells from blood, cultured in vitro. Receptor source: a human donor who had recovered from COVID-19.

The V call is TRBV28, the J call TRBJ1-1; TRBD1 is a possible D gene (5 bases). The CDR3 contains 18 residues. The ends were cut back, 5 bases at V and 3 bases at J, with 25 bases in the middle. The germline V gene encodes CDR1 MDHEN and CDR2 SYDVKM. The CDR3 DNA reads TGTGCCAGCAGTCCCTCCCAGGGAAGCCCTTATCCTGACACTGAAGCTTTCTTT. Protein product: CASSPSQGSPYPDTEAFF. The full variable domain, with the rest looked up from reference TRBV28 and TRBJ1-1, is DVKVTQSSRYLVKRTGEKVFLECVQDMDHENMFWYRQDPGLGLRLIYFSYDVKMKEKGDIPEGYSVSREKKERFSLILESASTNQTSMYLCASSPSQGSPYPDTEAFFGQGTRLTVV.

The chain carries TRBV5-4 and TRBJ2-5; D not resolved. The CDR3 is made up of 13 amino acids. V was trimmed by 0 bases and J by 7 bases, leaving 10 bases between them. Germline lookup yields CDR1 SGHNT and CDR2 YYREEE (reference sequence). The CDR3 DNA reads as TGTGCCAGCAGCTTGGGTACAGAAGGGACCCAGTACTTC. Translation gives CASSLGTEGTQYF.

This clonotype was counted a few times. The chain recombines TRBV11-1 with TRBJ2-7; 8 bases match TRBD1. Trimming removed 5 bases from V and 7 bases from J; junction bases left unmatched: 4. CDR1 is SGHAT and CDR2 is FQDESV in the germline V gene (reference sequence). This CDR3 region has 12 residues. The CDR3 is CASSGQGREQYF. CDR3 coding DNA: TGTGCCAGCAGCGGACAGGGACGAGAGCAGTACTTC.

The CDR3 nucleotides are TGTGCCAGCAGCACGGACAGGGGGCGAAGCTATGGCTACACCTTC. Protein: CASSTDRGRSYGYTF. This chain uses TRBV9 with TRBJ1-2; 11 positions match TRBD1. This CDR3 comprises 15 residues. V gave up 4 bases and J gave up 4 bases; unmatched junction bases: 6. From germline, CDR1 is SGDLS and CDR2 YYNGEE.

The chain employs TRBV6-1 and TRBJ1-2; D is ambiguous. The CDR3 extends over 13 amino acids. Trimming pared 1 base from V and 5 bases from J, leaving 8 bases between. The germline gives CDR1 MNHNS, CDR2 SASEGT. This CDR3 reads CASSEVRRYGYTF. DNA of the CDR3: TGTGCCAGCAGTGAAGTAAGGCGGTATGGCTACACCTTC.

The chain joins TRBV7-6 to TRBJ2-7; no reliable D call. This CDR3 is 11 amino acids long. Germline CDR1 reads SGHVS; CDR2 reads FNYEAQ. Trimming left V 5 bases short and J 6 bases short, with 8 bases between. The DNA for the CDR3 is TGTGCCAGCAGCCGGACCGGCGAGCAGTACTTC. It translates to CASSRTGEQYF.

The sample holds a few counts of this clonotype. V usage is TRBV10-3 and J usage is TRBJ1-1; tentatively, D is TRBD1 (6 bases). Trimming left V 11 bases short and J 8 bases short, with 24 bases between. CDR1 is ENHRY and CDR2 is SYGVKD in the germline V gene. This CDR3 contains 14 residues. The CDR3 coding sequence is TGTGCCCTATCAGCCGCTCCGGGACAAAAGGAAGCTTTCTTT. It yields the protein CALSAAPGQKEAFF.